The 13 T cell receptor beta chains in this list originate from one sample, sequenced in a study of T cell responses to AZD1222 COVID-19 vaccine. The protocol was immunoSEQ multiplex PCR, while the TCRdb copy is restricted to in-frame clones and leaves out a portion. The profile shows just over 95,000 clones, around 90% of them singletons. Source: peripheral blood, taken on day 0 of AZD1222 vaccination. These receptors were collected from an adult in good health.

V and J are TRBV18 and TRBJ1-2; D remains unclear. Between the trimmed V and J ends, which lost 3 bases and 4 bases, there was a span of 12 bases. Germline-derived CDR1 and CDR2 are KGHSH and LQKENI. CDR3 size: 14 residues. Here the CDR3 reads CASSPSDGVYGYTF. CDR3 bases: TGTGCCAGCTCACCTTCAGACGGGGTCTATGGCTACACCTTC.

V usage is TRBV12-3 or TRBV12-4 and J usage is TRBJ1-2; D unresolved. V lost 6 bases, J lost 5 bases, and 13 bases lay in between. This CDR3 contains 13 residues. In DNA, the CDR3 is TGTGCCAGCAGCCTTCGGTCCGTATATGGCTACACCTTC. This gives the protein CASSLRSVYGYTF.

This clone has a single count. The chain uses TRBV10-3 and TRBJ2-3; no definite D call. Trimming left V 2 bases short and J 2 bases short, with 2 bases between. Germline loops: CDR1 ENHRY, CDR2 SYGVKD. CDR3 length: 12 amino acids. Written as DNA, the CDR3 is TGTGCCATCAGTGAGAACACAGATACGCAGTATTTT. It codes for CAISENTDTQYF.

The rearrangement uses TRBV9 and TRBJ1-6; no firm D call. Trimming removed 3 bases from V and 9 bases from J, with 22 bases in between. The CDR3 is 17 residues long. Per the germline V gene, CDR1 is SGDLS and CDR2 is YYNGEE. The CDR3 spells CASSAGTPPKSGSPLHF. The CDR3 DNA reads TGTGCCAGCAGCGCCGGTACCCCGCCAAAGAGCGGTTCACCCCTCCACTTT.

This chain joins TRBV15 and TRBJ2-1; D remains ambiguous. CDR1 LNHNV and CDR2 YYDKDF come from the germline V gene (reference sequence). V was trimmed by 11 bases and J by 2 bases, leaving 28 bases between them. CDR3 length: 18 residues. CDR3 protein: CASTPRLTQDITYNEQFF. Written as DNA, the CDR3 is TGTGCCTCCACGCCCCGGCTCACCCAAGACATCACCTACAATGAGCAGTTCTTC.

This sequence joins TRBV7-2 and TRBJ2-3, with a weak D call TRBD2 (5 bases). Germline V lookup: CDR1 SGHTA, CDR2 FQGNSA. The ends were cut back, 5 bases at V and 6 bases at J, with 15 bases in the middle. The CDR3 has 14 amino acids. CDR3 nucleotides: TGTGCCAGCAGCCCCGGGGTCGGGTCGGATACGCAGTATTTT. The encoded protein is CASSPGVGSDTQYF.

The CDR3, as DNA: TGTGCCAGCAGCCAGGGTTGGGGAGCACAGGGTGCCCAGCATTTT. Protein sequence: CASSQGWGAQGAQHF. The chain recombines TRBV3-1 (or the pseudogene TRBV3-2) with TRBJ1-5; TRBD1 might be the D (6 bases). CDR1 is LGHDT and CDR2 is YNNKEL in the germline V gene (reference sequence). The V end was cut by 3 bases, the J end by 11 bases, with 20 bases between. This CDR3 has 15 amino acids.

The rearrangement joins TRBV6-6 to TRBJ1-1; no clear D. Trimming removed 5 bases from V and 1 base from J, with 11 bases in between. In germline, CDR1 is MNHNY, CDR2 SVGAGI (reference sequence). The CDR3 totals 14 residues. The CDR3 region has the DNA TGTGCCAGCAGTACGCCTGGTTGGAACACTGAAGCTTTCTTT. This encodes CASSTPGWNTEAFF.

This chain links TRBV28 with TRBJ2-1; D is unresolved. This CDR3 contains 12 residues. From germline, CDR1 is MDHEN and CDR2 SYDVKM. The V end was cut by 3 bases, the J end by 7 bases, with 7 bases between. In DNA, the CDR3 is TGTGCCAGCAGTTTTAATCTTAATGAGCAGTTCTTC. Translating it yields CASSFNLNEQFF.

This sequence joins TRBV28 and TRBJ2-7; 9 bases agree with TRBD1. The CDR3 is 13 residues long. With V trimmed by 3 bases and J by 3 bases, 0 bases remained unmatched. CDR1 is MDHEN and CDR2 is SYDVKM in the germline V gene. The CDR3 sequence is CASSLDRGYEQYF. CDR3 bases: TGTGCCAGCAGTTTGGACAGGGGCTACGAGCAGTACTTC.

This sequence joins TRBV2 and TRBJ2-7; 13 bases map to TRBD2. CDR3 size: 15 residues. CDR1 and CDR2 (germline): SNHLY, FYNNEI. V gave up 5 bases and J gave up 3 bases; unmatched junction bases: 4. CDR3: CASSRTSGGGYEQYF. The CDR3 DNA follows: TGTGCCAGCAGTAGGACTAGCGGGGGAGGCTACGAGCAGTACTTC. Full variable domain (outside the CDR3, taken from reference TRBV2 and TRBJ2-7): EPEVTQTPSHQVTQMGQEVILRCVPISNHLYFYWYRQILGQKVEFLVSFYNNEISEKSEIFDDQFSVERPDGSNFTLKIRSTKLEDSAMYFCASSRTSGGGYEQYFGPGTRLTVT.

This rearrangement joins TRBV7-3 to TRBJ2-5, with D hard to call. The CDR3 consists of 13 residues. V lost 3 bases and J 5 bases, leaving 10 bases between the germline ends. Germline CDR1 SGHTA, CDR2 FQGTGA. The CDR3 DNA follows: TGTGCCAGCAGCTTGGGCCAAGGGGAGACCCAGTACTTC. This encodes CASSLGQGETQYF. The entire variable domain, with the rest obtained from reference TRBV7-3 and TRBJ2-5, is as follows: GAGVSQTPSNKVTEKGKYVELRCDPISGHTALYWYRQSLGQGPEFLIYFQGTGAADDSGLPNDRFFAVRPEGSVSTLKIQRTERGDSAVYLCASSLGQGETQYFGPGTRLLVL.

The DNA for the CDR3 is TGTGCCAGCTCACCCCGGCCGGGACAGGGGGTACCACCCCTCCACTTT. Its protein is CASSPRPGQGVPPLHF. This rearrangement joins TRBV18 to TRBJ1-6, with TRBD1 matching over 11 bases. Germline V lookup: CDR1 KGHSH, CDR2 LQKENI. The J segment lost 11 bases and the V segment lost 3 bases, leaving 9 bases of the junction unmatched. The CDR3 length is 16 residues.